This TCR beta chain appears in the sequencing data of a study of blood T cell repertoires in COVID-19. Across the whole study: From T cells, B-cell-depleted T cells, or PBMCs came the material, which was cDNA or gDNA.

The protocol was immunoSEQ multiplex PCR, while the TCRdb copy is restricted to in-frame clones and leaves out a portion. The table records around 91,000 clones, 60% to 85% of them present only once. Germline lookup yields CDR1 SGHNT and CDR2 YYREEE (reference sequence). Trimming pared 0 bases from V and 1 base from J, leaving 10 bases between. The CDR3 extends over 15 amino acids. The chain carries TRBV5-4 and TRBJ1-1; possibly TRBD1 for D (6 bases). The clonotype originates from an elderly woman with active or convalescent COVID-19. The sequenced material came from peripheral blood. The CDR3 bases are TGTGCCAGCAGCTTGGCTGGGGGCGCGAACACTGAAGCTTTCTTT. It specifies CASSLAGGANTEAFF.